The 14 T cell receptor beta chains listed next were all sequenced from one sample in a study of blood T cells in healthy people across ages. A second PCR of 7 to 11 cycles used a sample-barcoded 5' primer and a J-beta primer mix. TCRdb reprocessed the 5' RACE reads via MiXCR and lists one record per CDR3 protein. The data show hundreds of thousands of distinct CDR3 sequences, with around 21% seen just once and approximately 3.7% held by the top ten. The specimen was blood. These receptors all stem from a man between 65 and 80 years old in good health.

This clonotype has more than one count but fewer than ten. This chain links TRBV5-4 with TRBJ1-6; 7 bases agree with TRBD1. Germline trimming cut 0 bases from V and 8 bases from J; bases unmatched to any gene: 5. Per the germline V gene, CDR1 is SGHNT and CDR2 is YYREEE (reference sequence). The CDR3 runs to 15 residues. The CDR3 loop is CASSLEQGTYSPLHF. In DNA form, the CDR3 reads TGTGCCAGCAGCTTGGAACAGGGGACTTATTCACCCCTCCACTTT.

This chain links TRBV7-2 with TRBJ2-7; the match to TRBD2 covers 12 bases. The CDR3 has 17 residues. Losses at the gene ends were 5 bases for V and 2 bases for J; bases not matched to a gene: 10. CDR1 is SGHTA, CDR2 FQGNSA, per germline. CDR3 residues: CASSAGRTSGATYEQYF. CDR3 bases: TGTGCCAGCAGCGCGGGACGGACTAGCGGGGCAACCTACGAGCAGTACTTC.

The table lists this clonotype with many counts. This rearrangement joins TRBV12-3 or TRBV12-4 to TRBJ2-7; TRBD1 aligns across 8 bases. This CDR3 region has 13 residues. Trimming cost V 7 bases and J 2 bases; bases outside gene matches: 4. DNA of the CDR3: TGTGCCAGCACCCGACAGGGGACCTACGAGCAGTACTTC. It translates to CASTRQGTYEQYF.

The J gene is TRBJ2-7, the V gene TRBV4-1; TRBD2 is a possible D gene (5 bases). CDR3 length: 15 residues. The V gene's germline CDR1 is MGHRA and CDR2 YSYEKL. The V gene lost 6 bases and the J gene lost 1 base, with 16 bases spanning the gap. The DNA of the CDR3 is TGCGCCAGCAGTCGATTCCGGACTGCTTCCTACGAGCAGTACTTC. This codes for CASSRFRTASYEQYF.

This chain uses TRBV5-1 with TRBJ2-7, with 7 bases that match TRBD1. Germline CDR1 SGHRS, CDR2 YFSETQ. The CDR3 spans 15 residues. With V trimmed by 0 bases and J by 3 bases, 6 bases remained unmatched. CDR3 DNA sequence: TGCGCCAGCAGCTTGGCCGAAGGGGGCGGCTACGAGCAGTACTTC. Residues: CASSLAEGGGYEQYF.

The table lists this clonotype with a few counts. The chain employs TRBV10-3 and TRBJ2-5; D tentatively fits TRBD1 or TRBD2 (5 bases each). This CDR3 spans 14 amino acids. Germline V gene lookup returns CDR1 ENHRY and CDR2 SYGVKD. Trimming shortened V by 3 bases and J by 2 bases, and 10 bases separated the two germline ends. The CDR3 DNA reads as TGTGCCATCAGTGATCGGGGCGGGCAAGAGACCCAGTACTTC. It specifies CAISDRGGQETQYF.

This clonotype has just a few counts. The chain couples TRBV25-1 to TRBJ1-3; the D is unclear. The V end was cut by 4 bases, the J end by 6 bases, with 10 bases between. The CDR3 contains 13 residues. Germline-derived CDR1 and CDR2 are MGHDK and SYGVNS. This CDR3 is CASSGQAENTIYF. The CDR3 DNA reads as TGTGCCAGCAGTGGCCAGGCCGAAAACACCATATATTTT.

Only a few counts were recorded for this clonotype. This rearrangement joins TRBV29-1 to TRBJ2-5, with D possibly being TRBD2 (5 bases). The J call may be faulty, since TRBJ2-7 better matches the DNA end. Germline CDR1 reads SQVTM; CDR2 reads ANQGSEA. The CDR3 contains 13 residues. This chain's CDR3 is CSVGPTGTYEQYF. DNA of the CDR3: TGCAGCGTTGGACCCACGGGAACCTACGAGCAGTACTTC.

This clonotype was picked up a small number of times. CDR3 sequence reads: CSARDTGSSDSPLHF. The CDR3 DNA sequence: TGCAGTGCTAGAGATACAGGGAGTTCCGATTCACCCCTCCACTTT. The chain joins TRBV20-1 to TRBJ1-6; TRBD1 is a possible D gene (6 bases). CDR1 is DFQATT and CDR2 is SNEGSKA in the germline V gene (reference sequence). The CDR3 consists of 15 residues. Trimming shortened V by 0 bases and J by 8 bases, and 14 bases separated the two germline ends.

The chain couples TRBV29-1 to TRBJ2-2; 8 bases are shared with TRBD1. The CDR3 runs 15 residues. V dropped 6 bases and J dropped 0; count of bases not matched to a gene: 6. The germline gives CDR1 SQVTM, CDR2 ANQGSEA. Written as DNA, the CDR3 is TGCAGCGTCACGGGGACAGGAGCGAACACCGGGGAGCTGTTTTTT. Translation: CSVTGTGANTGELFF.

This clonotype was detected only a few times. The chain carries TRBV5-1 and TRBJ2-7; D is possibly TRBD2 (5 bases). Trimming pared 3 bases from V and 2 bases from J, leaving 18 bases between. The CDR3 length is 16 residues. Germline V gene data show CDR1 as SGHRS and CDR2 as YFSETQ. This chain's CDR3 is CASSSTGWTGAYEQYF. The CDR3 nucleotides are TGCGCCAGCAGCTCAACGGGGTGGACGGGCGCCTACGAGCAGTACTTC.

The CDR3 here is CASSQERSRNIQYF. CDR3 nucleotide sequence: TGCGCCAGCAGCCAAGAAAGGTCTAGGAACATTCAGTACTTC. This chain joins TRBV4-1 and TRBJ2-4; D gene unclear. The CDR3 sequence is 14 residues long. Germline CDR1 and CDR2: MGHRA and YSYEKL. Trimming took 0 bases from V and 7 from J, leaving 10 bases between them.

The J gene is TRBJ2-5, the V gene TRBV6-5; 8 bases agree with TRBD2. The end of the DNA fits TRBJ2-1 better, so the J call may be wrong. CDR3 length: 15 amino acids. Per germline, CDR1 MNHEY and CDR2 SVGAGI. CDR3 sequence: CASRSAGVTYNEQFF. CDR3 in DNA: TGTGCCAGCAGGTCAGCGGGAGTGACCTACAATGAGCAGTTCTTC.

The J gene is TRBJ1-4, the V gene TRBV6-6, with D possibly being TRBD1 (5 bases). The CDR3 covers 15 residues. From germline, CDR1 is MNHNY and CDR2 SVGAGI (reference sequence). Trimming removed 6 bases at V and 0 bases at J, with 11 bases between. The CDR3 coding sequence is TGTGCCAGCAGCCGGGGACGTGCAACTAATGAAAAACTGTTTTTT. As protein: CASSRGRATNEKLFF.